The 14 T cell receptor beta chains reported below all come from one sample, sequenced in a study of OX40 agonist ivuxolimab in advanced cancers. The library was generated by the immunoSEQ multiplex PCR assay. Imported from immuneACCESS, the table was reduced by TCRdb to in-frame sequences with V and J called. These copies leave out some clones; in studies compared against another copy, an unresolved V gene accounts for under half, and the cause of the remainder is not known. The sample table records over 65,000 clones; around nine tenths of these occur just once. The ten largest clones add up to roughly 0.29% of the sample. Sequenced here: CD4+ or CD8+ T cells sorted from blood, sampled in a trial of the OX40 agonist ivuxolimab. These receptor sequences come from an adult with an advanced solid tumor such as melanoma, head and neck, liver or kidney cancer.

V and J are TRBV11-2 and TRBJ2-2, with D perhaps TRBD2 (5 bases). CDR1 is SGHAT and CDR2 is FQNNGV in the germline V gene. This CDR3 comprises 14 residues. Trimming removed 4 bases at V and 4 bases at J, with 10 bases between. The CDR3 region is CASSSTRRTGELFF. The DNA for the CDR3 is TGTGCCAGCAGCTCCACTAGGCGCACCGGGGAGCTGTTTTTT. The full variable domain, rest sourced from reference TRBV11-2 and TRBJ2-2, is EAGVAQSPRYKIIEKRQSVAFWCNPISGHATLYWYQQILGQGPKLLIQFQNNGVVDDSQLPKDRFSAERLKGVDSTLKIQPAKLEDSAVYLCASSSTRRTGELFFGEGSRLTVL.

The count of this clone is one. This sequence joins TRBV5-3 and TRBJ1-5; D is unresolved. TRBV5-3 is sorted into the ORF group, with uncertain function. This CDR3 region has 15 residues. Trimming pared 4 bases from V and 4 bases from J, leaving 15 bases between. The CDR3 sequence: CARSPRGRTNQPQHF. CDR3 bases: TGTGCCAGAAGCCCGCGAGGGCGGACGAATCAGCCCCAGCATTTT.

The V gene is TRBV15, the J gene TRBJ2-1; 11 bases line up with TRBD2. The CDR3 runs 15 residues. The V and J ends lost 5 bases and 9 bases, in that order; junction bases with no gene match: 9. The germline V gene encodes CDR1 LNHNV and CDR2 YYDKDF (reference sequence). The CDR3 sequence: CATSWGTSGTGEQFF. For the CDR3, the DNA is TGTGCCACCAGCTGGGGGACTAGCGGTACGGGTGAGCAGTTCTTC. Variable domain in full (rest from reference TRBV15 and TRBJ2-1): DAMVIQNPRYQVTQFGKPVTLSCSQTLNHNVMYWYQQKSSQAPKLLFHYYDKDFNNEADTPDNFQSRRPNTSFCFLDIRSPGLGDTAMYLCATSWGTSGTGEQFFGPGTRLTVL.

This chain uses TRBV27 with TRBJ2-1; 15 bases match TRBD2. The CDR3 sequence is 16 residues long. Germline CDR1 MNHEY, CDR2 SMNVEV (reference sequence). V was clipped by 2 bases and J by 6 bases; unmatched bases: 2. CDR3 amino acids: CASSLRGLAGGNEQFF. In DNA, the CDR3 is TGTGCCAGCAGTTTAAGGGGACTAGCGGGAGGCAATGAGCAGTTCTTC.

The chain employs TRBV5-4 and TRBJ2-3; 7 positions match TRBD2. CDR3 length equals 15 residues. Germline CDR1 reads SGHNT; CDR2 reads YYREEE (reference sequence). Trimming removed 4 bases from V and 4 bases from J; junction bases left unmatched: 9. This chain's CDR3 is CASSRGAGTSDTQYF. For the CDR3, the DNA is TGTGCCAGCAGCAGAGGAGCGGGAACCTCAGATACGCAGTATTTT.

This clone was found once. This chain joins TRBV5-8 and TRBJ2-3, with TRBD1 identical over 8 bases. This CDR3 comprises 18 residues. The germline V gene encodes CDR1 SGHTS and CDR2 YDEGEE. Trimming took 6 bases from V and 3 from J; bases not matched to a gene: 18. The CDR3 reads CASTPTYGQGTSTDTQYF. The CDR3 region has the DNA TGTGCCAGCACACCTACCTACGGACAGGGAACTAGTACAGATACGCAGTATTTT.

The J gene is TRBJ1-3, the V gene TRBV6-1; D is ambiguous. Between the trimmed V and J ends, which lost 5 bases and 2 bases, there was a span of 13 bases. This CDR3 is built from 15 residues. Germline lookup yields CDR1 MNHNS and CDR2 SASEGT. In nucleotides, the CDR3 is TGTGCCAGCAGTATTATGTCGGTAGCTGGAAACACCATATATTTT. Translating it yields CASSIMSVAGNTIYF.

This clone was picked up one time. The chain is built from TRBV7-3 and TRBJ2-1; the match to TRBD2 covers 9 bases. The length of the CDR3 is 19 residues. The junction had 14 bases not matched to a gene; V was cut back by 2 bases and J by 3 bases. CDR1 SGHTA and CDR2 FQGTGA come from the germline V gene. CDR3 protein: CASSLETVASGNLYNEQFF. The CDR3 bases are TGTGCCAGCAGCTTAGAAACGGTGGCTAGCGGGAATCTCTACAATGAGCAGTTCTTC.

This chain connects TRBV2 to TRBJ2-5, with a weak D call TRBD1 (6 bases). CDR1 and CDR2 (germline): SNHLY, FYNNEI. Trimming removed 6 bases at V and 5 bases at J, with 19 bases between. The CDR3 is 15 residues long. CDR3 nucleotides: TGTGCCAGCAGGTCCACCGGTGGGGGCACGGAGACCCAGTACTTC. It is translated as CASRSTGGGTETQYF.

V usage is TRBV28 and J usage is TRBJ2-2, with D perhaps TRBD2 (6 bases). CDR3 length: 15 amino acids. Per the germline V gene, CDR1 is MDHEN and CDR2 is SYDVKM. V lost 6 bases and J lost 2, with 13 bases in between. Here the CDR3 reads CASRWGGPNTGELFF. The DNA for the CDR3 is TGTGCCAGCAGGTGGGGAGGACCAAACACCGGGGAGCTGTTTTTT.

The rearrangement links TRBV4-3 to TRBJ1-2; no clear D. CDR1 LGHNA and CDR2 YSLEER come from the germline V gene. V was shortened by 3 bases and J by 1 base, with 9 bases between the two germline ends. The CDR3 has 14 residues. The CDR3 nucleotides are TGCGCCAGCAGCCAGGAGACGGATAACTATGGCTACACCTTC. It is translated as CASSQETDNYGYTF.

In nucleotides, the CDR3 is TGTGCCAGCAGCGCTTGGTCGGCCGGGGAGCTGTTTTTT. Its translation is CASSAWSAGELFF. The chain joins TRBV7-9 to TRBJ2-2; D is unresolved. The length of the CDR3 is 13 residues. Germline V lookup: CDR1 SEHNR, CDR2 FQNEAQ (reference sequence). V was cut by 5 bases and J by 6 bases, with 10 bases left in between. The full variable domain, its missing parts supplied by reference TRBV7-9 and TRBJ2-2, is DTGVSQNPRHKITKRGQNVTFRCDPISEHNRLYWYRQTLGQGPEFLTYFQNEAQLEKSRLLSDRFSAERPKGSFSTLEIQRTEQGDSAMYLCASSAWSAGELFFGEGSRLTVL.

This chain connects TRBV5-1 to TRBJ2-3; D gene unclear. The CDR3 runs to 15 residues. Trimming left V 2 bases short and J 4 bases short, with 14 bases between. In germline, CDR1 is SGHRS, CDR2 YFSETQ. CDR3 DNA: TGCGCCAGCAGCTTTCAGCTGGGAACCGCAGATACGCAGTATTTT. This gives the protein CASSFQLGTADTQYF.

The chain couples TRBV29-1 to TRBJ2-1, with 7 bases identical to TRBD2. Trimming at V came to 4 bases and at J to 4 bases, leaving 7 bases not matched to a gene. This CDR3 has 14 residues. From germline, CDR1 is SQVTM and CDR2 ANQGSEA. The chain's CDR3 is CSVVSGGSYNEQFF. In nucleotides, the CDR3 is TGCAGCGTTGTGAGTGGCGGGAGTTACAATGAGCAGTTCTTC.